This TCR beta chain was profiled in a study of identifying expanded T cells in peripheral blood. A note on this clone: The antigen remains unidentified.

The germline CDR1 and CDR2 sequences are MNHEY and SMNVEV (reference sequence). The germline V and J ends were trimmed by 1 base and 8 bases, with 11 bases remaining between them. The CDR3 extends over 14 amino acids. Data came from immunoSEQ multiplex PCR; TCRdb stores just in-frame clones and leaves some out. The table has over 100,000 clones, about 85% seen once. General study points: Two-week clone count variance significantly increased as total template count grew.

The receptor's source is a person between 18 and 75 years old in good health. Sequenced input: blood. J is TRBJ1-4 and V is TRBV27; possible D gene TRBD1, 5 bases. CDR3: CASSLLGREEKLFF. The CDR3 DNA follows: TGTGCCAGCAGTTTATTGGGACGGGAGGAAAAACTGTTTTTT.